These 32 T cell receptor beta chains were sequenced from one sample in a study of blood T cells in healthy people across ages. A J-beta primer mix and a sample-barcoded 5' primer were used in a second PCR of roughly 6 to 12 cycles. Each CDR3 protein gets one entry after TCRdb re-called the 5' RACE reads with MiXCR. Seen here are around 800,000 distinct CDR3 sequences, 46% observed once, and the top ten hold less than 20%. The sample consisted of blood. These receptors were obtained from a man older than 75 in good health.

The chain links TRBV28 to TRBJ2-5, with D tentatively TRBD2 (5 bases). The J call is doubtful: the DNA matches TRBJ2-7 better. The CDR3 runs 15 residues. Germline lookup yields CDR1 MDHEN and CDR2 SYDVKM. The CDR3 DNA sequence: TGTGCCAGCAGTTTTAGAGTGGGAACTAGCTACGAGCAGTACTTC. As protein: CASSFRVGTSYEQYF.

CDR3 nucleotides: TGTGCCATCAGTGATCTGCAGCGGGAGAATGTAAATGAGCAGTTCTTC. Protein sequence: CAISDLQRENVNEQFF. The chain couples TRBV10-3 to TRBJ2-1; 8 bases are shared with TRBD2. The trim removed 3 bases at V and 7 bases at J, leaving 11 bases unmatched. Germline V gene sequence: CDR1 ENHRY, CDR2 SYGVKD. The CDR3 loop spans 16 amino acids.

This clonotype occurred many times. V is TRBV4-1 and J is TRBJ2-7; no firm D call. The CDR3 loop spans 15 amino acids. Trimming removed 1 base at V and 3 bases at J, with 13 bases between. CDR1 and CDR2 (germline): MGHRA, YSYEKL. The CDR3 coding sequence is TGCGCCAGCAGCCAAGTGAGCAGTGCGAACTACGAGCAGTACTTC. This encodes CASSQVSSANYEQYF.

The chain couples TRBV4-2 to TRBJ2-1; no reliable D call. The germline V and J ends were trimmed by 1 base and 6 bases, with 7 bases remaining between them. Germline-derived CDR1 and CDR2 are LGHNA and YNFKEQ. This CDR3 contains 13 residues. In DNA, the CDR3 is TGTGCCAGCAGCCAAGGGGTACCCAATGAGCAGTTCTTC. Translated, it gives CASSQGVPNEQFF.

The chain is built from TRBV12-3 or TRBV12-4 and TRBJ2-2; 8 positions match TRBD1. The CDR3 contains 12 residues. V dropped 10 bases and J dropped 3; count of bases not matched to a gene: 1. CDR3 nucleotide sequence: TGTGCCATACAGGGGGACACCGGGGAGCTGTTTTTT. Translated: CAIQGDTGELFF.

The chain employs TRBV6-1 and TRBJ2-5; D uncertain. With 2 bases removed from V and 1 base from J, the gap between germline ends came to 8 bases. There are 14 residues in the CDR3. From germline, CDR1 is MNHNS and CDR2 SASEGT. CDR3 in amino acids: CASSELIRQETQYF. The CDR3 DNA is TGTGCCAGCAGTGAACTAATACGCCAAGAGACCCAGTACTTC.

In regard to this clonotype: It may be a read error: a sequence one base away is much more abundant. J is TRBJ2-7 and V is TRBV12-3 or TRBV12-4; 11 nucleotides line up with TRBD2. Losses at the gene ends were 5 bases for V and 7 bases for J; bases not matched to a gene: 10. This CDR3 is built from 15 residues. The DNA for the CDR3 is TGTGCCAGCAGTCCTCTAGCGGGAGGCTACAATGAGCAGTACTTC. Encoded protein: CASSPLAGGYNEQYF.

This clonotype was detected a few times. The CDR3 DNA follows: TGCAGCGTTGGGCAGGGAGGAGATACGCAGTATTTT. Encoded protein: CSVGQGGDTQYF. The rearrangement joins TRBV29-1 to TRBJ2-3, with D perhaps matching TRBD2 (6 bases). From germline, CDR1 is SQVTM and CDR2 ANQGSEA. The V and J ends lost 4 bases and 5 bases respectively, with 10 bases between them. This CDR3 is 12 amino acids long.

This clonotype was seen a few times. The chain has TRBV20-1 and TRBJ2-1; 8 nucleotides agree with TRBD2. This CDR3 is built from 15 residues. Germline CDR1 reads DFQATT; CDR2 reads SNEGSKA (reference sequence). The V and J ends lost 0 bases and 3 bases, in that order; junction bases with no gene match: 4. The CDR3 reads CSARDWSGGYNEQFF. DNA for the CDR3: TGCAGTGCTAGAGATTGGAGCGGGGGCTACAATGAGCAGTTCTTC.

The rearrangement uses TRBV29-1 and TRBJ1-1; D possibly corresponds to TRBD1 (6 bases). Per germline, CDR1 SQVTM and CDR2 ANQGSEA. Trimming removed 3 bases at V and 7 bases at J, with 12 bases between. The CDR3 is made up of 12 amino acids. DNA for the CDR3: TGCAGCGTTGACAAAGGACAGATTGAAGCTTTCTTT. Its protein product is CSVDKGQIEAFF.

This clonotype has ten or more counts. CDR3 nucleotides: TGCAGCGTTGGGGGTTCCGAGACCCAGTACTTC. This encodes CSVGGSETQYF. The J gene is TRBJ2-5, the V gene TRBV29-1; D gene uncertain. V lost 4 bases, J lost 5 bases, and 8 bases lay in between. Germline CDR1 reads SQVTM; CDR2 reads ANQGSEA. CDR3 length equals 11 residues. Full variable domain (rest looked up from reference TRBV29-1 and TRBJ2-5): SAVISQKPSRDICQRGTSLTIQCQVDSQVTMMFWYRQQPGQSLTLIATANQGSEATYESGFVIDKFPISRPNLTFSTLTVSNMSPEDSSIYLCSVGGSETQYFGPGTRLLVL.

The V call is TRBV4-2, the J call TRBJ1-2; D is perhaps TRBD1 (5 bases). The germline V gene encodes CDR1 LGHNA and CDR2 YNFKEQ. This CDR3 has 15 amino acids. V was clipped by 11 bases and J by 8 bases, with 27 bases between them. The CDR3 here is CAAALGTEVPGGYTF. For the CDR3, the DNA is TGTGCCGCAGCCCTCGGGACCGAGGTGCCGGGGGGCTACACCTTC.

This clonotype was counted many times. The rearrangement joins TRBV7-9 to TRBJ2-7; D gene ambiguous. The V gene lost 4 bases and the J gene lost 3 bases, with 7 bases spanning the gap. The length of the CDR3 is 12 residues. Looked up from germline, CDR1 is SEHNR and CDR2 is FQNEAQ (reference sequence). As DNA, the CDR3 is TGTGCCAGCAGCTCCACTAACTACGAGCAGTACTTC. This translates into CASSSTNYEQYF.

The V gene is TRBV29-1, the J gene TRBJ2-5, with 10 bases lining up with TRBD1. The V segment lost 4 bases and the J segment 6 bases; nucleotides outside the gene matches: 11. This CDR3 region has 15 residues. Germline CDR1 SQVTM, CDR2 ANQGSEA. The CDR3 is CSVVPGTGVVKTQYF. CDR3 coding DNA: TGCAGCGTTGTTCCAGGGACAGGGGTGGTGAAGACCCAGTACTTC.

The V call is TRBV20-1, the J call TRBJ1-2; D not certain. Trimming took off 0 bases at V and 4 bases at J, with 15 bases between the two ends. The CDR3 is made up of 15 amino acids. Germline V gene lookup returns CDR1 DFQATT and CDR2 SNEGSKA (reference sequence). CDR3 nucleotides: TGCAGTGCTAGAGAGGGTAACAGCAAACTCTATGGCTACACCTTC. Translation gives CSAREGNSKLYGYTF.

The V gene is TRBV4-3, the J gene TRBJ2-1; no definite D call. The assigned J gene may be wrong: the sequence end matches TRBJ2-7 better. CDR1 is LGHNA, CDR2 YSLEER, per germline. The CDR3 runs 14 residues. The CDR3, as DNA: TGCGCCAGCAGCCAAGATTTAGGGTACAATGAGCAGTACTTC. It encodes CASSQDLGYNEQYF.

This chain uses TRBV12-3 or TRBV12-4 with TRBJ1-2, with a weak D call TRBD1 (6 bases). V gave up 6 bases and J gave up 8 bases, with 16 bases separating them. This CDR3 spans 13 amino acids. CDR3 in DNA: TGTGCCAGCAGCCAGGACAGCCGTAGAGGCTACACCTTC. Its protein product is CASSQDSRRGYTF.

The chain is built from TRBV7-3 and TRBJ2-5; D perhaps matches TRBD1 (5 bases). The V and J ends lost 5 bases and 7 bases respectively, with 17 bases between them. The CDR3 loop spans 14 amino acids. Per the germline V gene, CDR1 is SGHTA and CDR2 is FQGTGA. CDR3 sequence: CASSPSRTRGTQYF. DNA of the CDR3: TGTGCCAGCAGCCCAAGTCGGACAAGGGGGACCCAGTACTTC.

This clonotype came up a few times. Since a much larger clone is just one base distant, this may be a read error. The V call is TRBV15, the J call TRBJ2-5; TRBD1 is a possible D gene (5 bases). This CDR3 comprises 15 residues. The V end lost 0 bases, the J end lost 4 bases, and 12 bases lay between the germline ends. Germline V CDR1 and CDR2: LNHNV, YYDKDF (reference sequence). The CDR3 bases are TGTGCCACCAGCAGAGATGGACAAACCAGAGAGACCCAGTACTTC. As protein: CATSRDGQTRETQYF.

This clonotype has a handful of counts. This sequence joins TRBV29-1 and TRBJ2-5, with TRBD2 as a possible D gene (5 bases). CDR1 and CDR2 from the germline V gene are SQVTM and ANQGSEA. The CDR3 loop spans 13 amino acids. V was pared by 4 bases and J by 11 bases, with 20 bases between. CDR3 amino acids: CSVAGFTYNEQYF. CDR3 nucleotide sequence: TGCAGCGTTGCGGGGTTCACCTACAATGAGCAGTACTTC.

The gene calls are TRBV7-9 and TRBJ2-1, with 7 bases that match TRBD2. V trimming: 6 bases; J trimming: 10 bases; junction bases outside the gene matches: 15. This CDR3 has 15 amino acids. Germline V CDR1 and CDR2: SEHNR, FQNEAQ (reference sequence). The CDR3, as DNA: TGTGCCAGCAGGAGCCGGGACTATAATAATGGAGAGCAGTTCTTC. Amino acid sequence: CASRSRDYNNGEQFF.

J is TRBJ2-5 and V is TRBV7-2; 8 nucleotides align to TRBD1. The germline V gene has CDR1 SGHTA and CDR2 FQGNSA. The CDR3 is 15 amino acids. V lost 5 bases to trimming and J lost 3 bases; unmatched junction nucleotides: 8. CDR3 in amino acids: CASSHGQGWEETQYF. In DNA, the CDR3 is TGTGCCAGCAGCCATGGACAGGGCTGGGAAGAGACCCAGTACTTC.

The V and J genes are TRBV7-2 and TRBJ1-1; D uncertain. The CDR3 sequence is 15 residues long. V shed 4 bases and J shed 0 bases, with 12 bases lying between them. Germline V CDR1 and CDR2: SGHTA, FQGNSA. CDR3 sequence (DNA): TGTGCCAGCAGCTCGGGTCTATACATGAACACTGAAGCTTTCTTT. Its protein product is CASSSGLYMNTEAFF.

V gene TRBV6-6 combines with J gene TRBJ2-5, with TRBD1 matching 7 bases. V was pared by 0 bases and J by 2 bases, with 3 bases of the junction left unmatched. Germline-derived CDR1 and CDR2 are MNHNY and SVGAGI (reference sequence). This CDR3 region has 15 residues. CDR3 DNA: TGTGCCAGCAGTTACTCAAGGGGGCAACAAGAGACCCAGTACTTC. This translates into CASSYSRGQQETQYF.

V usage is TRBV7-2 and J usage is TRBJ2-1, with 13 bases lining up with TRBD2. The trim removed 2 bases at V and 7 bases at J, leaving 11 bases unmatched. The CDR3 runs to 18 residues. Germline CDR1 SGHTA, CDR2 FQGNSA. CDR3 region: CASSLTLLRLAGGNEQFF. Written as DNA, the CDR3 is TGTGCCAGCAGCTTAACCTTACTTCGACTAGCGGGAGGAAATGAGCAGTTCTTC.

The DNA of the CDR3 is TGTGCCAGCAGTGAAGAGCGGGAGGGAATCTACGAGCAGTACTTC. This codes for CASSEEREGIYEQYF. V gene TRBV27 combines with J gene TRBJ2-7, with 10 nucleotides matching TRBD2. The ends lost 5 bases at V and 3 bases at J; junction bases unmatched: 7. The CDR3 contains 15 residues. CDR1 and CDR2 (germline): MNHEY, SMNVEV (reference sequence).

The chain links TRBV29-1 to TRBJ2-7, with TRBD2 matching over 14 bases. The CDR3 runs 14 residues. Looked up from germline, CDR1 is SQVTM and CDR2 is ANQGSEA. J gave up 3 bases and V 7 bases, and 5 bases lay outside the gene matches. CDR3 sequence reads: CSAETSGRVYEQYF. CDR3 nucleotide sequence: TGCAGCGCCGAGACTAGCGGGAGGGTCTACGAGCAGTACTTC.

This rearrangement joins TRBV7-9 to TRBJ1-5; D ambiguous. From germline, CDR1 is SEHNR and CDR2 FQNEAQ (reference sequence). Trimming shortened V by 1 base and J by 0 bases, and 10 bases separated the two germline ends. The CDR3 is 16 amino acids. As DNA, the CDR3 is TGTGCCAGCAGCTTAGGGCGCGGTTATAGCAATCAGCCCCAGCATTTT. Its translation is CASSLGRGYSNQPQHF.

This clonotype has a handful of counts. The rearrangement joins TRBV28 to TRBJ2-1; perhaps TRBD1 as D (6 bases). V lost 6 bases to trimming and J lost 0 bases, with 12 bases between them. This CDR3 comprises 15 residues. Germline lookup yields CDR1 MDHEN and CDR2 SYDVKM. CDR3 residues: CASSAGQYSYNEQFF. Here the CDR3 DNA reads TGTGCCAGCAGCGCCGGACAGTACTCCTACAATGAGCAGTTCTTC.

Comment on this clonotype: A much more abundant neighbour one base away suggests this may be a read error. J is TRBJ2-3 and V is TRBV5-1, with D maybe TRBD2 (6 bases). Looked up from germline, CDR1 is SGHRS and CDR2 is YFSETQ. The length of the CDR3 is 15 residues. Here the CDR3 reads CASILGPGDADTQYF. For the CDR3, the DNA is TGCGCCAGCATCTTGGGGCCGGGAGACGCAGATACGCAGTATTTT.

The chain links TRBV28 to TRBJ2-1, with 13 bases aligning to TRBD2. V dropped 7 bases and J dropped 6; count of bases not matched to a gene: 6. CDR3 length equals 15 residues. CDR1 is MDHEN, CDR2 SYDVKM, per germline. CDR3 sequence reads: CASTARTSGSNEQFF. The CDR3 region has the DNA TGTGCCAGCACGGCTCGGACTAGCGGGAGCAATGAGCAGTTCTTC.

Comments on this clonotype: An end of the junction does not agree with germline; a read error may underlie this. The J gene is TRBJ2-7, the V gene TRBV20-1; 8 bases are a match to TRBD1. CDR3 length equals 15 residues. Germline V gene sequence: CDR1 DFQATT, CDR2 SNEGSKA (reference sequence). DNA for the CDR3: TGCAGTGCTGGAGAACAATTCGGACAGGGACGCGAGCAGTACTTC. It translates to CSAGEQFGQGREQYF.